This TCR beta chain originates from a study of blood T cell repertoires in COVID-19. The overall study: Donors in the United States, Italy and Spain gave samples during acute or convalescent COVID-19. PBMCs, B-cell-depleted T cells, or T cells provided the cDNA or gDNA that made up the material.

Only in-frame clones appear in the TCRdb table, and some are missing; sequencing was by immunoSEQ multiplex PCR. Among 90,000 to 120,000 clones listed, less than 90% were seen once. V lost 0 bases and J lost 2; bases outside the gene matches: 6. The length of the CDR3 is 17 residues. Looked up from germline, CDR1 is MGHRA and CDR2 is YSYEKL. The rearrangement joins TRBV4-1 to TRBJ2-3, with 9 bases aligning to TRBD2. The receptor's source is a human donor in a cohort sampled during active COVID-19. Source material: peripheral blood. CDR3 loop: CASSQDSSGSITDTQYF. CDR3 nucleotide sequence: TGCGCCAGCAGCCAAGACAGTAGCGGGAGTATCACAGATACGCAGTATTTT.